This TCR beta chain was observed in a study of T cell responses to AZD1222 COVID-19 vaccine. Study conclusions and caveats: Epitopes outside B.1.351 and B.1.1.7 mutated regions reportedly drew nearly half of spike TCRs. With dominance at 160-218 and 743-854, vaccine-associated CD4 TCRs spanned spike. Females outnumbered males among donors, who were mostly white British; clonal diversity was possibly underestimated.

Concerning this clone itself: The antigen remains unidentified.

The protocol was immunoSEQ multiplex PCR, while the TCRdb copy is restricted to in-frame clones and leaves out a portion. This sample has 110,000 to 150,000 clones, with approximately 90% found just once. Sequenced here: peripheral blood, sampled on day 0 of AZD1222 vaccination. This receptor was obtained from an adult in good health.

CDR3: CASSQTRSTDTQYF. The CDR3 DNA reads TGTGCCAGCAGCCAAACTCGATCCACAGATACGCAGTATTTT. The chain links TRBV3-1 (or the pseudogene TRBV3-2) to TRBJ2-3; no firm D call. This CDR3 is built from 14 residues. V lost 2 bases and J 2 bases, leaving 8 bases between the germline ends. CDR1 and CDR2 from the germline V gene are LGHDT and YNNKEL (reference sequence).